The rows below give T cell receptor beta chains drawn from one sample of a study of cytomegalovirus exposure and HLA in healthy donors. Measured with immunoSEQ multiplex PCR; TCRdb has only the in-frame clones, and not every one. The repertoire holds some 130,000 clones, roughly 93% seen once, with over 1.5% in the top ten. The sequencing sample was made of PBMCs. The receptor source for this set is a man aged 18 to 29 in good health and CMV-seropositive. CDR3s include the opening cysteine and the closing phenylalanine or tryptophan. The D gene is left open where the match is weak. Rows give clone size only sometimes, using once, few, many, or a class for an expanded clone.

J: TRBJ2-2
D: NA
size: NA
V: TRBV5-1
CDR3: CASSLEGLVNTGELFF
DNA: TGCGCCAGCAGCTTGGAAGGTCTAGTGAACACCGGGGAGCTGTTTTTT

J: TRBJ1-6
D: NA
size: once
V: TRBV6-5
CDR3: CASSVRTENSPLHF
DNA: TGTGCCAGCAGTGTAAGGACAGAGAATTCACCCCTCCACTTT

J: TRBJ2-7
D: TRBD1
size: once
V: TRBV2
CDR3: CASSEFEGQESYEQYF
DNA: TGTGCCAGCAGTGAATTTGAAGGACAGGAGTCCTACGAGCAGTACTTC

J: TRBJ2-3
D: TRBD1
size: NA
V: TRBV5-4
CDR3: CASSTGTGGPDTQYF
DNA: TGTGCCAGCAGCACAGGGACAGGGGGCCCAGATACGCAGTATTTT

J: TRBJ2-6
D: TRBD1
size: NA
V: TRBV2
CDR3: CASGQESGANVLTF
DNA: TGTGCCAGCGGACAGGAGTCTGGGGCCAACGTCCTGACTTTC

J: TRBJ1-1
D: NA
size: once
V: TRBV9
CDR3: CASSRDTHEAFF
DNA: TGTGCCAGCTCTCGGGACACCCATGAAGCTTTCTTT

J: TRBJ2-3
D: NA
size: NA
V: TRBV27
CDR3: CASSLSNPTGWGTDTQYF
DNA: TGTGCCAGCAGTTTATCGAATCCCACCGGGTGGGGCACAGATACGCAGTATTTT

J: TRBJ2-2
D: TRBD2
size: NA
V: TRBV5-1
CDR3: CASSSGSGDTGELFF
DNA: TGCGCCAGCTCTAGCGGGAGCGGGGACACCGGGGAGCTGTTTTTT

J: TRBJ1-4
D: NA
size: NA
V: TRBV2
CDR3: CASSYRDPTNEKLFF
DNA: TGTGCCAGCAGTTACAGGGACCCTACCAATGAAAAACTGTTTTTT

J: TRBJ1-2
D: TRBD1
size: NA
V: TRBV5-1
CDR3: CASSLARQGAVGYTF
DNA: TGCGCCAGCAGCTTGGCCCGACAGGGGGCTGTTGGCTACACCTTC

J: TRBJ1-5
D: NA
size: NA
V: TRBV28
CDR3: CASTEEVNQPQHF
DNA: TGTGCCAGCACCGAGGAAGTAAATCAGCCCCAGCATTTT

J: TRBJ2-3
D: NA
size: NA
V: TRBV21-1
CDR3: CASSPRGALGSPDTQYF
DNA: TGTGCCAGCAGCCCCCGGGGGGCCTTAGGATCCCCAGATACGCAGTATTTT

J: TRBJ1-4
D: NA
size: NA
V: TRBV28
CDR3: CASNPWKGNSGELFF
DNA: TGTGCCAGCAACCCCTGGAAGGGGAACTCGGGAGAACTGTTTTTT

J: TRBJ1-2
D: NA
size: once
V: TRBV29-1
CDR3: CSVENWSGQGNYGYTF
DNA: TGCAGCGTTGAAAATTGGTCGGGGCAGGGGAACTATGGCTACACCTTC

J: TRBJ2-2
D: TRBD2
size: NA
V: TRBV27
CDR3: CASSLLAGDGTGELFF
DNA: TGTGCCAGCAGTTTACTAGCGGGAGATGGCACCGGGGAGCTGTTTTTT

J: TRBJ2-7
D: TRBD1
size: once
V: TRBV5-1
CDR3: CASSQGQSYEQYF
DNA: TGCGCCAGCAGCCAGGGACAGAGCTACGAGCAGTACTTC

J: TRBJ1-1
D: NA
size: NA
V: TRBV15
CDR3: CATSRAGIGGGAFF
DNA: TGTGCCACCAGCAGAGCGGGAATAGGCGGTGGAGCTTTCTTT

J: TRBJ2-7
D: TRBD2
size: NA
V: TRBV29-1
CDR3: CSVSAGGYEQYF
DNA: TGCAGCGTGTCAGCGGGAGGTTACGAGCAGTACTTC

J: TRBJ2-5
D: NA
size: once
V: TRBV7-3
CDR3: CASSPRPYETQYF
DNA: TGTGCCAGCTCGCCCAGGCCCTACGAGACCCAGTACTTC

J: TRBJ2-3
D: TRBD1
size: NA
V: TRBV28
CDR3: CASSLSRGQGTDTQYF
DNA: TGTGCCAGCAGTTTAAGTCGGGGACAGGGCACAGATACGCAGTATTTT

J: TRBJ2-3
D: NA
size: few
V: TRBV30
CDR3: CAWDDVAHTDTQYF
DNA: TGTGCCTGGGACGATGTAGCCCACACAGATACGCAGTATTTT

J: TRBJ2-7
D: TRBD2
size: once
V: TRBV13
CDR3: CASSPSGRGSYEQYF
DNA: TGTGCCAGCAGCCCTAGCGGGAGAGGGTCCTACGAGCAGTACTTC

J: TRBJ2-2
D: NA
size: NA
V: TRBV10-3
CDR3: CAISTHRDRNTGELFF
DNA: TGTGCCATCAGTACCCACAGGGATCGAAACACCGGGGAGCTGTTTTTT

J: TRBJ2-3
D: TRBD2
size: NA
V: TRBV29-1
CDR3: CSVEAGAGGRTDTQYF
DNA: TGCAGCGTTGAGGCTGGAGCGGGAGGAAGAACAGATACGCAGTATTTT

J: TRBJ2-7
D: TRBD1
size: NA
V: TRBV6-5
CDR3: CASSYYGTGAFYEQYF
DNA: TGTGCCAGCAGTTACTATGGGACAGGGGCTTTCTACGAGCAGTACTTC

J: TRBJ1-6
D: TRBD1
size: once
V: TRBV7-3
CDR3: CASSLTGTGIDSPLHF
DNA: TGTGCCAGCAGCTTAACCGGGACAGGGATAGATTCACCCCTCCACTTT

J: TRBJ2-3
D: NA
size: once
V: TRBV7-8
CDR3: CAGTVALTDTQYF
DNA: TGTGCCGGTACAGTCGCCCTTACAGATACGCAGTATTTT

J: TRBJ2-1
D: NA
size: once
V: TRBV10-3
CDR3: CAISDRGALLEQFF
DNA: TGTGCCATCAGTGACAGGGGCGCCCTGTTGGAGCAGTTCTTC

J: TRBJ2-1
D: NA
size: NA
V: TRBV18
CDR3: CASSPSSARPGNEQFF
DNA: TGTGCCAGCTCACCCTCCTCTGCCCGACCGGGCAATGAGCAGTTCTTC

J: TRBJ2-7
D: NA
size: NA
V: TRBV15
CDR3: CATSRDRHIYEQYF
DNA: TGTGCCACCAGCAGAGATCGACATATCTACGAGCAGTACTTC

J: TRBJ2-1
D: NA
size: NA
V: TRBV28
CDR3: CASRTTSGHNEQFF
DNA: TGTGCCAGCAGGACCACAAGCGGTCACAATGAGCAGTTCTTC

J: TRBJ1-4
D: NA
size: NA
V: TRBV5-1
CDR3: CASSLEGARGEKLFF
DNA: TGCGCCAGCAGCTTGGAGGGCGCGCGAGGGGAAAAACTGTTTTTT

J: TRBJ2-1
D: NA
size: once
V: TRBV5-1
CDR3: CASSSDSLVRFF
DNA: TGCGCCAGCAGCTCCGACAGCTTAGTTAGGTTCTTC

J: TRBJ1-2
D: NA
size: NA
V: TRBV7-6
CDR3: CASSLAPRGGNYGYTF
DNA: TGTGCCAGCAGCTTAGCCCCTCGGGGGGGCAACTATGGCTACACCTTC

J: TRBJ2-7
D: TRBD1
size: NA
V: TRBV10-3
CDR3: CAISEQGANEQYF
DNA: TGTGCCATCAGTGAACAGGGGGCGAACGAGCAGTACTTC

J: TRBJ2-1
D: TRBD2
size: NA
V: TRBV11-3
CDR3: CASSGSPSGMYGEQFF
DNA: TGTGCCAGCAGCGGTAGTCCTAGCGGGATGTATGGTGAGCAGTTCTTC

J: TRBJ1-1
D: NA
size: NA
V: TRBV7-8
CDR3: CASSHNTEAFF
DNA: TGTGCCAGCAGCCATAACACTGAAGCTTTCTTT

J: TRBJ2-3
D: NA
size: once
V: TRBV28
CDR3: CASSSSQNGPTDTQYF
DNA: TGTGCCAGCAGTTCAAGCCAGAATGGGCCCACAGATACGCAGTATTTT

J: TRBJ2-1
D: NA
size: NA
V: TRBV28
CDR3: CASSFPSNSGSYNEQFF
DNA: TGTGCCAGCAGTTTCCCGTCGAATTCCGGCTCCTACAATGAGCAGTTCTTC

J: TRBJ2-7
D: NA
size: few
V: TRBV29-1
CDR3: CSVEGSGTYEQYF
DNA: TGCAGCGTTGAAGGGTCAGGGACCTACGAGCAGTACTTC

J: TRBJ1-3
D: TRBD1
size: NA
V: TRBV5-6
CDR3: CASSLLRDRHSGNTIYF
DNA: TGTGCCAGCAGCTTGTTAAGGGACAGACACTCTGGAAACACCATATATTTT

J: TRBJ2-3
D: TRBD2
size: NA
V: TRBV10-3
CDR3: CAISDSGRAEDTQYF
DNA: TGTGCCATCAGTGATAGCGGGAGGGCCGAAGATACGCAGTATTTT

J: TRBJ2-7
D: NA
size: few
V: TRBV11-2
CDR3: CASCWQGLLDEQYF
DNA: TGTGCCAGCTGTTGGCAGGGACTTCTGGACGAGCAGTACTTC

J: TRBJ2-7
D: TRBD1
size: NA
V: TRBV7-3
CDR3: CASSPGTGAYEQYF
DNA: TGTGCCAGCAGCCCCGGGACAGGTGCCTACGAGCAGTACTTC

J: TRBJ2-7
D: TRBD1
size: NA
V: TRBV11-1
CDR3: CASSLETGGEQYF
DNA: TGTGCCAGCAGCTTAGAGACAGGGGGCGAGCAGTACTTC